This T cell receptor beta chain was recorded in a study of T-cell memory formation after mild COVID-19. Each CDR3 protein gets one entry after TCRdb re-called the 5' RACE reads with MiXCR. The table shows under 300,000 distinct CDR3 sequences, with about a sixth occurring only once. This clonotype was seen a handful of times. The junction had 10 bases not matched to a gene; V was cut back by 5 bases and J by 12 bases. The germline gives CDR1 SGHTA, CDR2 FQGNSA. CDR3 length: 13 residues. Sequencing used PBMCs or a T cell subset sorted from them (not recorded which). The chain employs TRBV7-2 and TRBJ2-4; TRBD1 aligns across 7 bases. The source is a man between 18 and 35 years old who had mild COVID-19 (a few samples of this study predate the infection). Cell type and time point are not known. CDR3 sequence (DNA): TGTGCCAGCAGCCACGACGACAGGGCGGCTCAGTACTTC. As protein: CASSHDDRAAQYF.